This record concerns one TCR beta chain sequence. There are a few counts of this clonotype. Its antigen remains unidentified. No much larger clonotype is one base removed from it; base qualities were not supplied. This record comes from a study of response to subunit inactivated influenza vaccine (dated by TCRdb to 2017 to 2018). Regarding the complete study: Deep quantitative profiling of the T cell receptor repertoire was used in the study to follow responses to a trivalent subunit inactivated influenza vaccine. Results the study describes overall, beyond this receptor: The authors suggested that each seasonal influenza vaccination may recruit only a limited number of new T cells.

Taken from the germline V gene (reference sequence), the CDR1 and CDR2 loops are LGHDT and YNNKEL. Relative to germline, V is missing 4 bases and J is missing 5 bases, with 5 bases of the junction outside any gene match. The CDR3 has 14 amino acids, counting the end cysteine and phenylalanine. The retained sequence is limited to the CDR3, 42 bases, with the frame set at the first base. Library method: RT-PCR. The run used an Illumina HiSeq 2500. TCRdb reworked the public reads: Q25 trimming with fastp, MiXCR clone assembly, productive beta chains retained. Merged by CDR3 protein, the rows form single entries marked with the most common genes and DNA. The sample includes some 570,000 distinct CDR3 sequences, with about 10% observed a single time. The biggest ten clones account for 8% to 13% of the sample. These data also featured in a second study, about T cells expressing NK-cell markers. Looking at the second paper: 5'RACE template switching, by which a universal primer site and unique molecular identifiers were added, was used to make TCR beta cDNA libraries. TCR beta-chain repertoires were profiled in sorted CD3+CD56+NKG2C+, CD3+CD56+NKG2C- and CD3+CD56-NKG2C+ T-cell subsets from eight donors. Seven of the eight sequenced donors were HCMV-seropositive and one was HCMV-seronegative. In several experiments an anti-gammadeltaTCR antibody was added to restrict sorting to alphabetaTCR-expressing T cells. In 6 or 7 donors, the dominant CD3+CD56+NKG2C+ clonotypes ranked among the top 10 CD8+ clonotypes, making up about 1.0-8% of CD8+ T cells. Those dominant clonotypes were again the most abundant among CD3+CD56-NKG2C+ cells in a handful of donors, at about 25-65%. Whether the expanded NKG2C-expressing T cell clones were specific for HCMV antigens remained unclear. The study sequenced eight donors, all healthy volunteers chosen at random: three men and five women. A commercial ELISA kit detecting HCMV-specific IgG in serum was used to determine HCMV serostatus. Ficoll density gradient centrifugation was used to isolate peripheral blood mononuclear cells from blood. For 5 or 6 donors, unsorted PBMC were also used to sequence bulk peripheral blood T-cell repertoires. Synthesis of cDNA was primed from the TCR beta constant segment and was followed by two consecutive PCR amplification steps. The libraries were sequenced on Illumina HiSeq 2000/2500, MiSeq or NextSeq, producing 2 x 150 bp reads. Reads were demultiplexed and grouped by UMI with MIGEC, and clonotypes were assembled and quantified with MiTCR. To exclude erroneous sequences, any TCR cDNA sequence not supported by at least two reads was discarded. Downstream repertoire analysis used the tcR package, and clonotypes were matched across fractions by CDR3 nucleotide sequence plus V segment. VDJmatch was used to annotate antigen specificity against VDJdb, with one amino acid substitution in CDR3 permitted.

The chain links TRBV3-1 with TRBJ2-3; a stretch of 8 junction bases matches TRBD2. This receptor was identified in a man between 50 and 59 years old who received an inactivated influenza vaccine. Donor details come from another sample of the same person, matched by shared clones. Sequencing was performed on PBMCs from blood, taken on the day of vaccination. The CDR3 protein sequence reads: CASSRAGVRDTQYF. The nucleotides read TGTGCCAGCAGCCGAGCGGGGGTTCGAGATACGCAGTATTTT.